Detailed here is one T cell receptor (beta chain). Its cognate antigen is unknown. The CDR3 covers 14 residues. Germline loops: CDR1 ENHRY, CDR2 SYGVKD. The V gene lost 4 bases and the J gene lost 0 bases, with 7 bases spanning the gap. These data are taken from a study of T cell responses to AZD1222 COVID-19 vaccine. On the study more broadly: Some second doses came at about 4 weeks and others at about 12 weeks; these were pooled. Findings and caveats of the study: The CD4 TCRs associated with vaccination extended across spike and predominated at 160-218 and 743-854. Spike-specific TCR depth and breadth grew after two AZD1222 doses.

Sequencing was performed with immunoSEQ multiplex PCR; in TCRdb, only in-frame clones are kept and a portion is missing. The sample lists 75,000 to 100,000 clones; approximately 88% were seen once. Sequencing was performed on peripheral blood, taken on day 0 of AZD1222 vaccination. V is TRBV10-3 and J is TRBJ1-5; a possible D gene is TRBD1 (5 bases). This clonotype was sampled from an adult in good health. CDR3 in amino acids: CAISVTGSNQPQHF. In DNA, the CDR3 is TGTGCCATCAGTGTTACAGGTAGCAATCAGCCCCAGCATTTT.